Presented here are 30 T cell receptor beta chains from one specimen sequenced in a study of T cell responses to AZD1222 COVID-19 vaccine. Repertoires were generated with immunoSEQ multiplex PCR, while TCRdb's copy carries only in-frame clones and drops some. Of roughly 96,000 clones in the sample, around 89% are singletons; the top ten hold around 3%. Sequenced here: peripheral blood, sampled on day 0 of AZD1222 vaccination. Receptor source: an adult in good health.

The chain links TRBV28 to TRBJ1-1, with D unresolved. Germline V gives CDR1 MDHEN, CDR2 SYDVKM. Trimming stripped 6 bases from V and 2 bases from J, with 13 bases between. This CDR3 contains 14 residues. The CDR3 coding sequence is TGTGCCAGCAGACCAGAAGGCGATAACACTGAAGCTTTCTTT. Translating gives CASRPEGDNTEAFF.

This chain joins TRBV11-2 and TRBJ2-7, with 7 bases matching TRBD1. CDR1 and CDR2 from the germline V gene are SGHAT and FQNNGV. The CDR3 length is 15 residues. V shed 5 bases, J shed 0 bases, and the junction held 7 bases outside the gene matches. CDR3 bases: TGTGCCAGCAGCGAGGACAGGCCGAGCTCCTACGAGCAGTACTTC. Its translation is CASSEDRPSSYEQYF.

The chain links TRBV10-3 to TRBJ2-7, with 8 bases identical to TRBD2. There are 15 residues in the CDR3. Germline V gene sequence: CDR1 ENHRY, CDR2 SYGVKD. The junction had 12 bases not matched to a gene; V was cut back by 8 bases and J by 3 bases. The DNA of the CDR3 is TGTGCCATCGAAGCGGGAGAAATAGGAAACTACGAGCAGTACTTC. Protein: CAIEAGEIGNYEQYF.

The chain links TRBV7-2 to TRBJ2-7, with 9 bases that match TRBD1. Trimming removed 1 base from V and 6 bases from J; junction bases left unmatched: 10. The CDR3 has 16 residues. In germline, CDR1 is SGHTA, CDR2 FQGNSA. CDR3 sequence: CASSLDFYRGLVEQYF. The DNA for the CDR3 is TGTGCCAGCAGCTTAGATTTTTACAGGGGGCTCGTCGAGCAGTACTTC.

The gene calls are TRBV5-4 and TRBJ1-1, with D maybe TRBD1 (5 bases). CDR1 is SGHNT, CDR2 YYREEE, per germline (reference sequence). The V end lost 0 bases, the J end lost 4 bases, and 13 bases lay between the germline ends. This CDR3 comprises 15 residues. The CDR3 loop reads CASSLGGRGGTEAFF. CDR3 nucleotide sequence: TGTGCCAGCAGCTTGGGAGGACGGGGCGGCACTGAAGCTTTCTTT.

J is TRBJ2-1 and V is TRBV6-5, with TRBD1 matching over 7 bases. The V segment lost 2 bases and the J segment 7 bases; nucleotides outside the gene matches: 8. This CDR3 contains 15 residues. Germline CDR1 reads MNHEY; CDR2 reads SVGAGI. The CDR3 coding sequence is TGTGCCAGCAGTTACAGGGGGCGGTTTGTAAATGAGCAGTTCTTC. Translated: CASSYRGRFVNEQFF.

This chain joins TRBV7-2 and TRBJ2-7, with 9 bases aligning to TRBD1. Germline V gene lookup returns CDR1 SGHTA and CDR2 FQGNSA. CDR3 length equals 14 residues. Germline trimming cut 5 bases from V and 2 bases from J; bases unmatched to any gene: 4. The CDR3 nucleotides are TGTGCCAGCAGCATTACAGGGGGCGCCTACGAGCAGTACTTC. Its translation is CASSITGGAYEQYF. Based on the CDR3 plus reference TRBV7-2 and TRBJ2-7, the full variable domain is GAGVSQSPSNKVTEKGKDVELRCDPISGHTALYWYRQSLGQGLEFLIYFQGNSAPDKSGLPSDRFSAERTGGSVSTLTIQRTQQEDSAVYLCASSITGGAYEQYFGPGTRLTVT.

In this sample, this clone turned up a few times. Additional DNA sequences in this sample encode the identical CDR3. The chain carries TRBV28 and TRBJ1-5, with a tentative D call TRBD1 (5 bases). Germline CDR1 reads MDHEN; CDR2 reads SYDVKM. Between the trimmed V and J ends, which lost 7 bases and 0 bases, there was a span of 7 bases. The CDR3 length is 13 residues. The CDR3 nucleotides read TGTGCCAGCAAGGGGTATAGCAATCAGCCCCAGCATTTT. Encoded protein: CASKGYSNQPQHF.

This clone was seen once. The chain joins TRBV3-1 (or the pseudogene TRBV3-2) to TRBJ2-7, with TRBD2 identical over 10 bases. V gave up 1 base and J gave up 6 bases; unmatched junction bases: 15. The CDR3 is 18 amino acids. Germline loops: CDR1 LGHDT, CDR2 YNNKEL (reference sequence). The CDR3 DNA sequence: TGTGCCAGCAGCCAAGTAATAGCGGGAGGCTCCTTGGCACGCGAGCAGTACTTC. This codes for CASSQVIAGGSLAREQYF.

The chain recombines TRBV7-8 with TRBJ1-1; TRBD1 might be the D (5 bases). The CDR3 sequence is 14 residues long. In germline, CDR1 is SGHVS, CDR2 FQNEAQ. V lost 1 base and J 1 base, leaving 7 bases between the germline ends. CDR3 coding DNA: TGTGCCAGCAGCTTAGGGGGGGAGAACACTGAAGCTTTCTTT. Amino acids: CASSLGGENTEAFF.

The chain combines TRBV19 with TRBJ2-1; TRBD1 agrees at 7 bases. CDR3 length: 16 residues. Trimming at V came to 3 bases and at J to 1 base, leaving 6 bases not matched to a gene. The germline gives CDR1 LNHDA, CDR2 SQIVND (reference sequence). CDR3: CASSITQGISYNEQFF. The DNA for the CDR3 is TGTGCCAGTAGTATCACACAGGGGATTTCCTACAATGAGCAGTTCTTC.

J is TRBJ2-7 and V is TRBV11-2, with D tentatively TRBD2 (5 bases). There are 15 residues in the CDR3. CDR1 SGHAT and CDR2 FQNNGV come from the germline V gene. V lost 0 bases to trimming and J lost 2 bases, with 11 bases between them. The CDR3, as DNA: TGTGCCAGCAGCTTAGAGGCTACGAGGGCCTACGAGCAGTACTTC. Residues: CASSLEATRAYEQYF.

This clone came up once. The V call is TRBV28, the J call TRBJ2-2, with D possibly matching TRBD2 (5 bases). Germline values: CDR1 MDHEN, CDR2 SYDVKM. V lost 2 bases to trimming and J lost 2 bases, with 9 bases between them. The length of the CDR3 is 15 residues. The CDR3 bases are TGTGCCAGCAGTTTACGAGGGATTAACACCGGGGAGCTGTTTTTT. It codes for CASSLRGINTGELFF.

This clone was counted a single time. V is TRBV12-2 and J is TRBJ1-2. TRBV12-2 corresponds to a pseudogene. CDR3 length: 14 residues. In DNA, the CDR3 is TGTGCAAGTCGCTCCCCCGACGGAGACTATGGCTACACCTTC. It yields the protein CASRSPDGDYGYTF.

The chain recombines TRBV7-6 with TRBJ2-2; TRBD2 aligns across 9 bases. The germline gives CDR1 SGHVS, CDR2 FNYEAQ. The CDR3 contains 19 residues. The V segment lost 0 bases and the J segment 0 bases; nucleotides outside the gene matches: 8. The CDR3 region has the DNA TGTGCCAGCAGCTTAGCGCGGATGACTAGCGGTCCGAACACCGGGGAGCTGTTTTTT. Amino acids: CASSLARMTSGPNTGELFF.

This clone has more than one count but fewer than ten. The V call is TRBV4-3, the J call TRBJ2-7; 12 bases agree with TRBD2. Per germline, CDR1 LGHNA and CDR2 YSLEER. This CDR3 spans 15 amino acids. J lost 2 bases, V lost 1 base, and 0 bases had no gene match. The CDR3 sequence is CASSQGLAGAYEQYF. CDR3 sequence (DNA): TGCGCCAGCAGCCAAGGACTAGCGGGAGCCTACGAGCAGTACTTC.

This chain uses TRBV6-2 or TRBV6-3 with TRBJ2-2, with unresolved D. CDR1 and CDR2 (germline): MNHEY, SVGEGT. With 2 bases removed from V and 6 bases from J, the gap between germline ends came to 4 bases. This CDR3 comprises 12 residues. The CDR3 coding sequence is TGTGCCAGCAGTTACGGGGCCGGGGAGCTGTTTTTT. Its translation is CASSYGAGELFF.

V is TRBV9 and J is TRBJ2-7; D is undetermined. CDR3 length: 16 residues. The V end lost 2 bases, the J end lost 2 bases, and 17 bases lay between the germline ends. In germline, CDR1 is SGDLS, CDR2 YYNGEE. The CDR3 protein is CASSVDPTNPAYEQYF. In DNA form, the CDR3 reads TGTGCCAGCAGCGTTGACCCGACGAACCCCGCCTACGAGCAGTACTTC.

The chain is built from TRBV7-2 and TRBJ2-7, with 8 bases matching TRBD2. Per the germline V gene, CDR1 is SGHTA and CDR2 is FQGNSA. V was clipped by 4 bases and J by 6 bases; unmatched bases: 17. The CDR3 consists of 17 residues. DNA of the CDR3: TGTGCCAGCAGCTGGAAAGCGGGAGAGACGACTAACTCCGAGCAGTACTTC. It yields the protein CASSWKAGETTNSEQYF.

The chain recombines TRBV28 with TRBJ1-4, with D perhaps TRBD1 (6 bases). Germline loops: CDR1 MDHEN, CDR2 SYDVKM. V dropped 4 bases and J dropped 5 bases, with 14 bases sitting between them. The CDR3 is made up of 15 amino acids. CDR3: CASSSSGAGNEKLFF. The CDR3 nucleotides are TGTGCCAGCAGTTCCTCGGGGGCAGGGAATGAAAAACTGTTTTTT. The whole variable domain, filled in from reference TRBV28 and TRBJ1-4, reads DVKVTQSSRYLVKRTGEKVFLECVQDMDHENMFWYRQDPGLGLRLIYFSYDVKMKEKGDIPEGYSVSREKKERFSLILESASTNQTSMYLCASSSSGAGNEKLFFGSGTQLSVL.

The rearrangement joins TRBV9 to TRBJ2-1; the D gene is possibly TRBD2 (5 bases). V was shortened by 6 bases and J by 3 bases, with 10 bases between the two germline ends. Germline lookup yields CDR1 SGDLS and CDR2 YYNGEE. The CDR3 is 13 amino acids. As DNA, the CDR3 is TGTGCCAGCAACGACCGGGACTACAATGAGCAGTTCTTC. Amino acid sequence: CASNDRDYNEQFF.

V is TRBV9 and J is TRBJ2-5, with unresolved D. The CDR3 is 18 amino acids. The V and J ends lost 0 bases and 2 bases respectively, with 20 bases between them. CDR1 SGDLS and CDR2 YYNGEE come from the germline V gene. The CDR3 spells CASSVAVGTTTVQETQYF. CDR3 coding DNA: TGTGCCAGCAGCGTAGCTGTGGGAACCACCACCGTACAAGAGACCCAGTACTTC.

The V and J genes are TRBV29-1 and TRBJ1-1, with a possible D match to TRBD1 (6 bases). Germline values: CDR1 SQVTM, CDR2 ANQGSEA. The CDR3 contains 12 residues. V lost 7 bases, J lost 4 bases, and 13 bases lay in between. The CDR3: CSGGATLTEAFF. The CDR3 region has the DNA TGCAGCGGGGGGGCGACACTCACTGAAGCTTTCTTT. The full variable domain, completed using reference TRBV29-1 and TRBJ1-1, is SAVISQKPSRDICQRGTSLTIQCQVDSQVTMMFWYRQQPGQSLTLIATANQGSEATYESGFVIDKFPISRPNLTFSTLTVSNMSPEDSSIYLCSGGATLTEAFFGQGTRLTVV.

The chain couples TRBV28 to TRBJ1-4; maybe TRBD1 (5 bases). The V gene's germline CDR1 is MDHEN and CDR2 SYDVKM. The ends were cut back, 6 bases at V and 3 bases at J, with 11 bases in the middle. This CDR3 spans 14 amino acids. CDR3 protein: CASSSPGANEKLFF. CDR3 coding DNA: TGTGCCAGCAGCTCCCCGGGGGCTAATGAAAAACTGTTTTTT.

J is TRBJ2-7 and V is TRBV6-5, with 10 bases matching TRBD2. The junction had 12 bases not matched to a gene; V was cut back by 8 bases and J by 5 bases. The V gene's germline CDR1 is MNHEY and CDR2 SVGAGI. The CDR3 totals 15 residues. CDR3 in DNA: TGTGCCAGCCGCCAAATAGCGGGAGGAAGAAACGAGCAGTACTTC. Protein: CASRQIAGGRNEQYF.

The CDR3 sequence is CASSSGTSILNTGELFF. For the CDR3, the DNA is TGTGCCAGCAGCTCCGGGACTAGCATACTGAACACCGGGGAGCTGTTTTTT. V usage is TRBV5-4 and J usage is TRBJ2-2; 9 positions agree with TRBD2. Trimming removed 3 bases from V and 1 base from J; junction bases left unmatched: 7. Looked up from germline, CDR1 is SGHNT and CDR2 is YYREEE (reference sequence). This CDR3 is built from 17 residues.

This clone was seen a few times. The chain has TRBV6-1 and TRBJ2-7; 12 bases are a match to TRBD2. Germline values: CDR1 MNHNS, CDR2 SASEGT. The CDR3 is 16 residues long. Losses at the gene ends were 4 bases for V and 1 base for J; bases not matched to a gene: 5. The CDR3 DNA follows: TGTGCCAGCAGTGGACTAGCGGGGGATGAATCCTACGAGCAGTACTTC. Translation gives CASSGLAGDESYEQYF.

The chain carries TRBV18 and TRBJ1-2; maybe TRBD1 (6 bases). The V end lost 4 bases, the J end lost 3 bases, and 15 bases lay between the germline ends. The CDR3 is 15 residues long. From germline, CDR1 is KGHSH and CDR2 LQKENI. The CDR3 DNA follows: TGTGCCAGCTCACGCAATACAGGGCAGGACTATGGCTACACCTTC. Translated: CASSRNTGQDYGYTF. Using reference TRBV18 and TRBJ1-2 for the parts outside the CDR3, the full variable domain is NAGVMQNPRHLVRRRGQEARLRCSPMKGHSHVYWYRQLPEEGLKFMVYLQKENIIDESGMPKERFSAEFPKEGPSILRIQQVVRGDSAAYFCASSRNTGQDYGYTFGSGTRLTVV.

V usage is TRBV28 and J usage is TRBJ1-4; D possibly corresponds to TRBD1 (5 bases). Per the germline V gene, CDR1 is MDHEN and CDR2 is SYDVKM. With 5 bases removed from V and 11 bases from J, the gap between germline ends came to 12 bases. The CDR3 runs 12 residues. Here the CDR3 reads CASSNEGRKLFF. The CDR3, as DNA: TGTGCCAGCAGTAACGAGGGGCGTAAACTGTTTTTT.

This clone occurred a few times. The V gene is TRBV7-2, the J gene TRBJ2-7; 7 bases map to TRBD1. The CDR3 covers 17 residues. Germline values: CDR1 SGHTA, CDR2 FQGNSA. V shed 0 bases and J 0 bases; nucleotides not matched to a gene: 8. The CDR3 region has the DNA TGTGCCAGCAGCTTAGCACCCGGACAGGTCCACTCCTACGAGCAGTACTTC. Translated: CASSLAPGQVHSYEQYF.